The 20 T cell receptor beta chains given below trace back to one sample, sequenced in a study of metastatic and nonmetastatic thyroid tumors. TCRdb re-clonotyped the PCR reads through MiXCR. The table lists 15,000 to 20,000 clones, 30% to 35% of them singletons, with about 20% in the top ten. No patient had received any treatment before thyroid surgery. The sequenced material came from adjacent normal tissue. All receptors come from a female donor with papillary thyroid cancer or a benign thyroid nodule (not recorded which). Some clones in this sample may be carry-over from other donors' samples.

This chain connects TRBV7-9 to TRBJ2-1; TRBD1 matches 7 bases. Germline V gene sequence: CDR1 SEHNR, CDR2 FQNEAQ (reference sequence). Trimming at V came to 6 bases and at J to 7 bases, leaving 9 bases not matched to a gene. The CDR3 extends over 14 amino acids. The CDR3 loop is CASSSPQGQNEQFF. The DNA for the CDR3 is TGTGCCAGCAGTTCCCCGCAGGGACAGAATGAGCAGTTCTTC. Variable domain in full (rest from reference TRBV7-9 and TRBJ2-1): DTGVSQNPRHKITKRGQNVTFRCDPISEHNRLYWYRQTLGQGPEFLTYFQNEAQLEKSRLLSDRFSAERPKGSFSTLEIQRTEQGDSAMYLCASSSPQGQNEQFFGPGTRLTVL.

The chain recombines TRBV13 with TRBJ2-1; TRBD2 matches at 14 bases. From germline, CDR1 is PRHDT and CDR2 FYEKMQ (reference sequence). This CDR3 is 16 amino acids long. V shed 3 bases and J 3 bases; nucleotides not matched to a gene: 1. The CDR3 nucleotides are TGTGCCAGCAGCTTGACTAGCGGGAGGGTCTACAATGAGCAGTTCTTC. Amino acids: CASSLTSGRVYNEQFF.

The chain recombines TRBV11-2 with TRBJ1-1; 7 positions match TRBD1. The CDR3 has 17 residues. Germline lookup yields CDR1 SGHAT and CDR2 FQNNGV. V lost 5 bases, J lost 5 bases, and 17 bases stayed unmatched. This chain's CDR3 is CASSPRGETGKKTEAFF. The CDR3 DNA reads TGTGCCAGCAGCCCGAGGGGGGAGACAGGGAAGAAGACTGAAGCTTTCTTT.

V gene TRBV28 combines with J gene TRBJ2-7, with D tentatively TRBD2 (6 bases). The ends were cut back, 6 bases at V and 6 bases at J, with 15 bases in the middle. This CDR3 contains 13 residues. Germline lookup yields CDR1 MDHEN and CDR2 SYDVKM. CDR3 loop: CASSRLGGLEQYF. Here the CDR3 DNA reads TGTGCCAGCAGCCGGCTGGGGGGACTCGAGCAGTACTTC.

The genes are TRBV11-2 and TRBJ2-1, with 7 bases matching TRBD1. Per germline, CDR1 SGHAT and CDR2 FQNNGV. The trim removed 1 base at V and 10 bases at J, leaving 7 bases unmatched. The CDR3 covers 14 residues. CDR3 in DNA: TGTGCCAGCAGCTTAGGGGGACAGTTCGACGAGCAGTTCTTC. This encodes CASSLGGQFDEQFF.

The chain is built from TRBV6-1 and TRBJ2-5; maybe TRBD2 (5 bases). Germline values: CDR1 MNHNS, CDR2 SASEGT. The CDR3 extends over 13 amino acids. V lost 10 bases and J 0 bases, leaving 12 bases between the germline ends. CDR3 region: CANSVSDQETQYF. Written as DNA, the CDR3 is TGTGCCAACAGCGTTAGCGACCAAGAGACCCAGTACTTC.

The chain recombines TRBV11-2 with TRBJ2-3; 10 bases align to TRBD2. Looked up from germline, CDR1 is SGHAT and CDR2 is FQNNGV. Unmatched junction bases numbered 6, after V lost 5 bases and J lost 4 bases. This CDR3 comprises 15 residues. Here the CDR3 DNA reads TGTGCCAGCAGCCGCGGGACTAGCGTCCCAGATACGCAGTATTTT. It translates to CASSRGTSVPDTQYF.

The chain carries TRBV11-3 and TRBJ2-7, with 9 bases aligning to TRBD2. The germline V gene has CDR1 SGHNT and CDR2 YENEEA. V trimming: 1 base; J trimming: 6 bases; junction bases outside the gene matches: 10. There are 16 residues in the CDR3. This CDR3 is CASSLGGTSHLLEQYF. The CDR3 region has the DNA TGTGCCAGCAGCTTAGGCGGGACTAGCCACCTCCTCGAGCAGTACTTC.

This chain joins TRBV30 and TRBJ1-1; tentatively, D is TRBD1 (5 bases). The CDR3 is 12 residues long. Trimming cost V 2 bases and J 4 bases, with 8 bases left between them. Germline-derived CDR1 and CDR2 are GTSNPN and SVGIG (reference sequence). CDR3 in amino acids: CAWSPGLTEAFF. The CDR3 DNA reads TGTGCCTGGAGTCCAGGGCTCACTGAAGCTTTCTTT.

This clone appeared a few times. The chain carries TRBV12-3 or TRBV12-4 and TRBJ2-3; 8 bases agree with TRBD2. The CDR3 is 14 residues long. Germline trimming cut 6 bases from V and 1 base from J; bases unmatched to any gene: 3. The DNA for the CDR3 is TGTGCCAGCAGAGTTAGCGGGGGCACAGATACGCAGTATTTT. Encoded protein: CASRVSGGTDTQYF.

A few counts support this clone. The rearrangement joins TRBV10-1 to TRBJ1-1; TRBD1 agrees at 8 bases. The germline V gene encodes CDR1 WNHNN and CDR2 SYGVQD (reference sequence). V dropped 0 bases and J dropped 1; count of bases not matched to a gene: 4. The CDR3 length is 16 residues. This CDR3 is CASSESGQGANTEAFF. CDR3 coding DNA: TGCGCCAGCAGTGAGTCTGGGCAGGGGGCGAACACTGAAGCTTTCTTT.

In DNA, the CDR3 is TGTGCCAGCAGTGTCGGCAGAGAGACCCAGTACTTC. It codes for CASSVGRETQYF. The genes are TRBV2 and TRBJ2-5; D gene uncertain. Trimming stripped 4 bases from V and 4 bases from J, with 7 bases between. This CDR3 contains 12 residues. Germline V lookup: CDR1 SNHLY, CDR2 FYNNEI.

The chain couples TRBV3-1 to TRBJ1-2; unclear D gene. CDR1 LGHDT and CDR2 YNNKEL come from the germline V gene (reference sequence). Trimming left V 1 base short and J 8 bases short, with 29 bases between. CDR3 length: 19 residues. This CDR3 reads CASSQAPKWALDRYGGYTF. CDR3 in DNA: TGTGCCAGCAGCCAAGCCCCCAAGTGGGCACTGGACCGCTATGGCGGCTACACCTTC.

The chain uses TRBV2 and TRBJ1-2, with 8 positions matching TRBD1. The ends lost 2 bases at V and 5 bases at J; junction bases unmatched: 7. Germline V gene lookup returns CDR1 SNHLY and CDR2 FYNNEI. The CDR3 has 15 residues. The CDR3 sequence is CASSEHTGGLYGYTF. Here the CDR3 DNA reads TGTGCCAGCAGTGAACATACAGGGGGACTTTATGGCTACACCTTC.

Sample share makes this clone medium-sized. The rearrangement joins TRBV2 to TRBJ1-3; 8 positions agree with TRBD1. Trimming removed 4 bases from V and 3 bases from J; junction bases left unmatched: 2. The CDR3 extends over 14 amino acids. Germline V gene sequence: CDR1 SNHLY, CDR2 FYNNEI. The CDR3 region has the DNA TGTGCCAGCAGTGGACAGGGGCATGGAAACACCATATATTTT. The encoded protein is CASSGQGHGNTIYF.

This clone was recorded many times. V is TRBV7-2 and J is TRBJ1-5; a possible D gene is TRBD1 (5 bases). V gave up 2 bases and J gave up 4 bases, with 9 bases separating them. Germline V lookup: CDR1 SGHTA, CDR2 FQGNSA. The CDR3 runs to 14 residues. CDR3 loop: CASSLSRGNQPQHF. CDR3 bases: TGTGCCAGCAGCTTAAGTCGGGGGAATCAGCCCCAGCATTTT.

This clone has only a few counts. This chain connects TRBV6-1 to TRBJ2-1; 10 bases agree with TRBD2. Trimming at V came to 4 bases and at J to 8 bases, leaving 8 bases not matched to a gene. Germline V CDR1 and CDR2: MNHNS, SASEGT. The CDR3 is 15 amino acids. CDR3 in DNA: TGTGCCAGCAGTGCAGGGGCTAGCGGGAGTGATGAGCAGTTCTTC. This gives the protein CASSAGASGSDEQFF.

This clone has just a few counts. This chain links TRBV6-1 with TRBJ2-7; D is perhaps TRBD1 (6 bases). Per the germline V gene, CDR1 is MNHNS and CDR2 is SASEGT. The CDR3 runs 13 residues. Trimming left V 7 bases short and J 7 bases short, with 17 bases between. The CDR3 reads CASTMGRGSEQYF. The DNA for the CDR3 is TGTGCCAGCACCATGGGCAGGGGAAGTGAGCAGTACTTC.

This chain joins TRBV6-2 or TRBV6-3 and TRBJ1-6; D is unclear. The CDR3 consists of 12 residues. V lost 4 bases to trimming and J lost 11 bases, with 9 bases between them. CDR1 is MNHEY and CDR2 is SVGEGT in the germline V gene. CDR3 bases: TGTGCCAGCAGTTCCTTGGGTCCACCCCTCCACTTT. Its translation is CASSSLGPPLHF.

In its sample, this clone was seen many times. At one end, the junction sequence differs from germline, possibly due to a read error. The chain carries TRBV19 and TRBJ1-3; 8 bases are a match to TRBD1. This CDR3 is built from 14 residues. Germline lookup yields CDR1 LNHDA and CDR2 SQIVND (reference sequence). CDR3 DNA: TGTGCCAGTTCCCCGACAGGGGAAGGAAACGCCATACATTTT. Translating it yields CASSPTGEGNAIHF.